One sample yielded the 8 T cell receptor beta chains listed below, sequenced in a study of human T cells and chemical hapten exposure. As for time point: patch test 3, about 24 weeks after DPC sensitization. Treatment here: therapeutic diphenylcyclopropenone sensitization with weekly scalp DPC. A single record per CDR3 protein comes from TCRdb applying MiXCR to the RACE reads. The sample yields over 75,000 distinct CDR3 sequences, under 13% seen once. The material was whole blood, obtained in connection with sensitization to the hapten diphenylcyclopropenone (DPC). The origin of the receptors is a woman between 25 and 40 years old with alopecia areata. Some clones in this sample may be carry-over from other donors' samples.

The chain employs TRBV28 and TRBJ2-5; 10 nucleotides line up with TRBD2. From germline, CDR1 is MDHEN and CDR2 SYDVKM. This CDR3 contains 16 residues. The V segment lost 6 bases and the J segment 1 base; nucleotides outside the gene matches: 8. The CDR3 region is CASSPPSGSSQETQYF. In DNA form, the CDR3 reads TGTGCCAGCAGCCCTCCTAGCGGGAGCTCCCAAGAGACCCAGTACTTC.

This clonotype was detected ten times or more. This chain joins TRBV5-1 and TRBJ2-3; TRBD1 matches 10 bases. The V gene's germline CDR1 is SGHRS and CDR2 YFSETQ. The V gene end was trimmed by 5 bases and the J gene end by 9 bases; junction bases not matched to a gene: 12. The CDR3 consists of 15 residues. CDR3 region: CASRPGTGAAETQYF. CDR3 DNA sequence: TGCGCCAGCAGGCCCGGGACAGGGGCGGCGGAGACGCAGTATTTT.

This chain joins TRBV9 and TRBJ2-5; TRBD2 matches 10 bases. Germline lookup yields CDR1 SGDLS and CDR2 YYNGEE. The junction had 7 bases not matched to a gene; V was cut back by 4 bases and J by 1 base. This CDR3 is built from 16 residues. CDR3 coding DNA: TGTGCCAGCAGCACCGGGACTAGCGCTATCCAAGAGACCCAGTACTTC. Translated: CASSTGTSAIQETQYF.

This clonotype was seen more than once but under ten times. V gene TRBV28 combines with J gene TRBJ1-6; D may be TRBD1 (6 bases). Germline lookup yields CDR1 MDHEN and CDR2 SYDVKM. V lost 5 bases to trimming and J lost 8 bases, with 25 bases between them. This CDR3 is built from 18 residues. The chain's CDR3 is CASSLYNPRETGYSPLHF. The CDR3 bases are TGTGCCAGCAGTCTATATAACCCGCGGGAAACAGGGTATTCACCCCTCCACTTT.

Ten or more counts support this clonotype. The chain links TRBV7-9 to TRBJ1-1, with a possible D match to TRBD1 (5 bases). Germline assignment: CDR1 SEHNR and CDR2 FQNEAQ (reference sequence). The CDR3 runs 15 residues. V was cut by 3 bases and J by 4 bases, with 15 bases left in between. CDR3 residues: CASSFLGARGTEAFF. In DNA, the CDR3 is TGTGCCAGCAGCTTTCTAGGTGCGAGGGGCACTGAAGCTTTCTTT.

The chain uses TRBV28 and TRBJ2-1; no definite D call. The CDR3 is 14 residues long. The V end was cut by 7 bases, the J end by 1 base, with 11 bases between. Germline-derived CDR1 and CDR2 are MDHEN and SYDVKM. In DNA form, the CDR3 reads TGTGCCAGCACCCCGAGGTTTTCCTACAATGAGCAGTTCTTC. Protein product: CASTPRFSYNEQFF.

This chain connects TRBV12-3 or TRBV12-4 to TRBJ1-5; D gene uncertain. The V and J ends lost 6 bases and 7 bases respectively, with 19 bases between them. CDR3 length: 15 amino acids. CDR3: CASRPDVGVRQPQHF. CDR3 DNA: TGTGCCAGCAGACCGGATGTTGGAGTTAGGCAGCCCCAGCATTTT.

This clonotype was detected only a few times. The chain combines TRBV30 with TRBJ1-1; D is possibly TRBD1 (6 bases). Trimming left V 0 bases short and J 1 base short, with 18 bases between. Germline V gene data show CDR1 as GTSNPN and CDR2 as SVGIG (reference sequence). This CDR3 contains 17 residues. CDR3 sequence (DNA): TGTGCCTGGAGTGTAATGCAGGGGAGGTCCCCGAACACTGAAGCTTTCTTT. It specifies CAWSVMQGRSPNTEAFF.